The 10 T cell receptor beta chains given below trace back to one sample, sequenced in a study of graft-versus-host responses after intestinal transplantation. Repertoires were generated with immunoSEQ multiplex PCR, while TCRdb's copy carries only in-frame clones and drops some. The sample yields over 100,000 clones, 85% to 95% seen once. These receptors' antigens are unknown. Sequences were derived from unstimulated CD8+ T cells sorted from spleen or lymph node cells, sampled before intestinal transplant. These receptors all come from a human donor who received an intestinal transplant.

This chain links TRBV5-6 with TRBJ2-1, with 8 bases that match TRBD2. There are 16 residues in the CDR3. CDR1 and CDR2 from the germline V gene are SGHDT and YYEEEE. Trimming cost V 2 bases and J 0 bases; bases outside gene matches: 4. CDR3 loop: CASSFLLAASYNEQFF. CDR3 DNA sequence: TGTGCCAGCAGCTTCCTACTAGCGGCCTCCTACAATGAGCAGTTCTTC.

This sequence joins TRBV29-1 and TRBJ2-7; tentative D call: TRBD2 (5 bases). The germline V gene has CDR1 SQVTM and CDR2 ANQGSEA. This CDR3 is built from 14 residues. The V end lost 6 bases, the J end lost 2 bases, and 17 bases lay between the germline ends. CDR3: CSVPRVDRPYEQYF. The CDR3 DNA sequence: TGCAGCGTACCGAGGGTTGACCGGCCCTACGAGCAGTACTTC.

This rearrangement joins TRBV5-8 to TRBJ2-7; 8 positions agree with TRBD1. CDR3 length equals 14 residues. Germline CDR1 reads SGHTS; CDR2 reads YDEGEE. J gave up 1 base and V 3 bases, and 3 bases lay outside the gene matches. CDR3 sequence: CASSSDRGSYEQYF. The CDR3, as DNA: TGTGCCAGCAGCTCCGACAGGGGTTCCTACGAGCAGTACTTC.

The V and J genes are TRBV28 and TRBJ2-7; 9 bases are shared with TRBD2. Germline assignment: CDR1 MDHEN and CDR2 SYDVKM. V was clipped by 2 bases and J by 7 bases; unmatched bases: 15. CDR3 length equals 17 residues. The CDR3 is CASSLKLAGRAFKEQYF. In DNA, the CDR3 is TGTGCCAGCAGTTTAAAGCTAGCGGGGAGGGCCTTTAAGGAGCAGTACTTC. The full variable domain, with the rest looked up from reference TRBV28 and TRBJ2-7, is DVKVTQSSRYLVKRTGEKVFLECVQDMDHENMFWYRQDPGLGLRLIYFSYDVKMKEKGDIPEGYSVSREKKERFSLILESASTNQTSMYLCASSLKLAGRAFKEQYFGPGTRLTVT.

The CDR3 coding sequence is TGTGCCAGCAGTGCCTCCCCTAGCGGGGGATACGAGCAGTACTTC. Translated: CASSASPSGGYEQYF. The chain employs TRBV28 and TRBJ2-7, with 10 positions matching TRBD2. The V and J ends lost 5 bases and 4 bases, in that order; junction bases with no gene match: 8. The CDR3 covers 15 residues. CDR1 and CDR2 (germline): MDHEN, SYDVKM.

The DNA of the CDR3 is TGTGCCAGCAGGGATAGCGGGAGTCCCCAAGAGACCCAGTACTTC. Encoded protein: CASRDSGSPQETQYF. The J gene is TRBJ2-5, the V gene TRBV14; 9 bases fit TRBD2. Germline-derived CDR1 and CDR2 are SGHDN and FVKESK. The CDR3 totals 15 residues. After removal of 6 bases from V and 1 base from J, the junction contained 6 bases not matched to a gene. The full variable domain, rest sourced from reference TRBV14 and TRBJ2-5, is EAGVTQFPSHSVIEKGQTVTLRCDPISGHDNLYWYRRVMGKEIKFLLHFVKESKQDESGMPNNRFLAERTGGTYSTLKVQPAELEDSGVYFCASRDSGSPQETQYFGPGTRLLVL.

CDR3 sequence reads: CASSFPTENTEAFF. The CDR3 nucleotides read TGTGCCAGCAGTTTCCCAACAGAAAACACTGAAGCTTTCTTT. The chain has TRBV28 and TRBJ1-1, with D unresolved. Germline V gives CDR1 MDHEN, CDR2 SYDVKM. V lost 3 bases, J lost 2 bases, and 10 bases lay in between. The CDR3 length is 14 residues.

This rearrangement joins TRBV27 to TRBJ1-5; tentatively, D is TRBD1 (5 bases). The CDR3 is made up of 16 amino acids. V was cut by 5 bases and J by 1 base, with 15 bases left in between. Germline V CDR1 and CDR2: MNHEY, SMNVEV (reference sequence). CDR3 amino acids: CASSHGTPRSNQPQHF. The CDR3, as DNA: TGTGCCAGCAGTCACGGGACCCCGCGGAGCAATCAGCCCCAGCATTTT.

This chain connects TRBV30 to TRBJ2-1, with D perhaps matching TRBD1 (6 bases). This CDR3 is built from 14 residues. Germline assignment: CDR1 GTSNPN and CDR2 SVGIG (reference sequence). Deletions cut 5 bases from V and 5 bases from J, with 16 bases between. The CDR3 loop reads CAWGYPTGNNEQFF. The CDR3 nucleotides are TGTGCCTGGGGGTACCCAACAGGGAACAATGAGCAGTTCTTC.

This clone showed up just once. The chain couples TRBV2 to TRBJ2-7; D gene ambiguous. The germline V gene has CDR1 SNHLY and CDR2 FYNNEI. The CDR3 spans 14 residues. Trimming left V 1 base short and J 3 bases short, with 10 bases between. CDR3 bases: TGTGCCAGCAGTGAAGTGTCAGATTTCTACGAGCAGTACTTC. Translated, it gives CASSEVSDFYEQYF.